This is a list of T cell receptor beta chains from one sample in a study of T-cell memory formation after mild COVID-19. TCRdb reanalysed the 5' RACE reads using MiXCR and keeps one entry per CDR3 protein. The sample records 57,000 or so distinct CDR3 sequences, roughly 9.9% being singletons. Sequenced sample: PBMCs or a T cell subset sorted from them (not recorded which). These receptors all stem from a man between 18 and 35 years old who had mild COVID-19 (a few samples of this study predate the infection). Cell type and time point are not known. The CDR3 runs from the conserved cysteine through the conserved F or W. The D gene is left open where the match is weak. A clone size is listed for some rows: how often the clone was seen (once, few, many), or a class if it is expanded.

d_call j_call clone_size v_call cdr3_length cdr3_nt cdr3_aa
NA TRBJ1-2 NA TRBV5-1 13 TGCGCCAGCAGCTTAGGGGATGTCTATGGCTACACCTTC CASSLGDVYGYTF
TRBD1 TRBJ2-7 many TRBV14 12 TGTGCCAGCAGCCATGCGACAGGGTCATACCACTTC CASSHATGSYHF
TRBD1 TRBJ2-6 NA TRBV9 16 TGTGCCAGCAGCCCCTGGACAGGGAGCGGGGCCAACGTCCTGACTTTC CASSPWTGSGANVLTF
TRBD1 TRBJ2-5 NA TRBV7-7 13 TGTGCTAGCAGCCTACAGGGGCTAGAGACCCAGTACTTC CASSLQGLETQYF
TRBD1 TRBJ1-2 few TRBV20-1 13 TGCAGTGCCACCAGGGGGCTTGGCTATGGCTACACCTTC CSATRGLGYGYTF
NA TRBJ1-4 few TRBV7-9 17 TGTGCCAGCAGCCAAAGATCGGGGGGGGCAACTAATGAAAAACTGTTTTTT CASSQRSGGATNEKLFF
TRBD1 TRBJ2-3 few TRBV12-3/TRBV12-4 15 TGTGCCAGCAGTGACAGGGCCTCTAGCACAGATACGCAGTATTTT CASSDRASSTDTQYF
NA TRBJ1-1 few TRBV7-2 14 TGTGCCAGCAGCCCATCAGCGGCGAACACTGAAGCTTTCTTT CASSPSAANTEAFF
TRBD1 TRBJ1-2 few TRBV29-1 14 TGCAGCGTGGCTGGGACAGGGGTTACGAGCGGCTACACCTTC CSVAGTGVTSGYTF
TRBD2 TRBJ2-3 few TRBV5-1 18 TGCGCCAGCAGCTTCCCGAAACTAGCGGGGACTAGCACAGATACGCAGTATTTT CASSFPKLAGTSTDTQYF
TRBD1 TRBJ2-2 NA TRBV7-7 17 TGTGCTAGCAGCCCTTGGACAGGGGAAACGAACACCGGGGAGCTGTTTTTT CASSPWTGETNTGELFF
NA TRBJ1-2 NA TRBV7-2 15 TGTGCCAGCAGAAAAGAGAGGGGAGTGAGCTATGGCTACACCTTC CASRKERGVSYGYTF
NA TRBJ1-2 few TRBV20-1 12 TGCAGTGCTAGAACACAGGGCGATGGCTACACCTTC CSARTQGDGYTF
TRBD1 TRBJ1-2 NA TRBV6-6 12 TGTGCCATAACAGGGGTTGCCTATGGCTACACCTTC CAITGVAYGYTF
TRBD1 TRBJ1-1 few TRBV28 15 TGTGCCAGCAGTTCACCCGGGACAGAGGCGTCTGAAGCTTTCTTT CASSSPGTEASEAFF
NA TRBJ1-4 once TRBV6-6 15 TGTGCCAGCAGTGAGCCACAGGGAGCTAATGAAAAACTGTTTTTT CASSEPQGANEKLFF
NA TRBJ1-6 few TRBV27 12 TGTGCCAGCAGCCCGTTTAATTCACCCCTCCACTTT CASSPFNSPLHF
TRBD1 TRBJ2-2 few TRBV28 15 TGTGCCAGCAGTCCCAGACAGGGTTTACCCGGGGAGCTGTTTTTT CASSPRQGLPGELFF
NA TRBJ1-6 NA TRBV14 17 TGTGCCAGCAGCCAAGGGCTAGCGAGCTCCTATAATTCACCCCTCCACTTT CASSQGLASSYNSPLHF
TRBD1 TRBJ2-5 few TRBV4-2 19 TGTGCCAGCAGCCAAGAAGGGCGCGGGGGACAGGGGTTGTTTGAGACCCAGTACTTC CASSQEGRGGQGLFETQYF
NA TRBJ2-5 few TRBV5-1 13 TGCGCCAGCAGCTTGGAGGGCAGCGAGACCCAGTACTTC CASSLEGSETQYF
TRBD1 TRBJ1-1 few TRBV6-2/TRBV6-3 15 TGTGCCAGCAGTCAAAACCAGGGGGCGGTCACTGAAGCTTTCTTT CASSQNQGAVTEAFF
TRBD2 TRBJ2-5 NA TRBV20-1 15 TGCAGTGCTAGCCTCCGACTAGCGGGGGCCATGGTCCAGTACTTC CSASLRLAGAMVQYF
NA TRBJ2-5 NA TRBV4-2 12 TGTGCCAGCAGCCGGCCACAAGAGACCCAGTACTTC CASSRPQETQYF
NA TRBJ2-1 NA TRBV5-1 14 TGCGCCAGCAGCTTGTGGGCGGCGGGTAGTGAGCAGTTCTTC CASSLWAAGSEQFF
NA TRBJ1-5 many TRBV4-3 18 TGCGCCAGCAGCCCCGGGATTGGAGGGCCGTATAGCAATCAGCCCCAGCATTTT CASSPGIGGPYSNQPQHF
NA TRBJ1-2 few TRBV7-8 14 TGTGCCAGCAGCTATGCGGGGGGGGATTATGGCTACACCTTC CASSYAGGDYGYTF
NA TRBJ1-2 few TRBV12-3/TRBV12-4 11 TGTGCCAGCAGTTATAACTATGGCTACACCTTC CASSYNYGYTF
NA TRBJ2-2 few TRBV5-1 16 TGCGCCAGCAGCTCGATGGGGACGGTGAACACCGGGGAGCTGTTTTTT CASSSMGTVNTGELFF
NA TRBJ1-1 NA TRBV3-1 14 TGTGCCAGCAGCCAAGGACAGCCGAACACTGAAGCTTTCTTT CASSQGQPNTEAFF
NA TRBJ1-1 few TRBV12-3/TRBV12-4 11 TGTGCCAGCAGTGGGGGGAATGAAGCTTTCTTT CASSGGNEAFF
NA TRBJ1-1 few TRBV7-2 13 TGTGCCAGCAGCTGGAAGGGGGACACTGAAGCTTTCTTT CASSWKGDTEAFF
NA TRBJ1-1 NA TRBV3-1 14 NA CASSPLRAGGEAFF
NA TRBJ2-7 medium-sized TRBV5-1 12 TGCGCCAGTGGATTTGGGTCCTACGAGCAGTACTTC CASGFGSYEQYF
NA TRBJ2-1 NA TRBV7-2 15 TGTGCCAGCAGTCCGGACCGGGCGGTGATCAATGAGCAGTTCTTC CASSPDRAVINEQFF
NA TRBJ1-2 NA TRBV6-5 14 TGTGCCAGCAGCCTGGGAAGAAAGGGGCATGGCTACACCTTC CASSLGRKGHGYTF
TRBD2 TRBJ2-5 few TRBV10-3 14 TGTGCCATCAGTTCGACTAGCGGGGAAGAGACCCAGTACTTC CAISSTSGEETQYF
TRBD2 TRBJ2-1 NA TRBV6-6 15 TGTGCCAGCAGTTTGAATAGCGGGGGGTACAATGAGCAGTTCTTC CASSLNSGGYNEQFF
TRBD2 TRBJ2-3 many TRBV4-3 18 TGCGCCAGCAGCCAAGAGCCTAGCGGGGGGCGGGGCACAGATACGCAGTATTTT CASSQEPSGGRGTDTQYF
TRBD2 TRBJ2-3 few TRBV5-1 17 TGCGCCAGCAGCCTCTCCCCCGCTAGCGGGGGTAAGAATACGCAGTATTTT CASSLSPASGGKNTQYF
NA TRBJ1-5 few TRBV12-3/TRBV12-4 14 TGTGCCAGCAGCCTACAGTATAGCAATCAGCCCCAGCATTTT CASSLQYSNQPQHF
TRBD1 TRBJ2-1 NA TRBV18 15 TGTGCCAGCTCACCTTCGGGACAGGGGATCAATGAGCAGTTCTTC CASSPSGQGINEQFF